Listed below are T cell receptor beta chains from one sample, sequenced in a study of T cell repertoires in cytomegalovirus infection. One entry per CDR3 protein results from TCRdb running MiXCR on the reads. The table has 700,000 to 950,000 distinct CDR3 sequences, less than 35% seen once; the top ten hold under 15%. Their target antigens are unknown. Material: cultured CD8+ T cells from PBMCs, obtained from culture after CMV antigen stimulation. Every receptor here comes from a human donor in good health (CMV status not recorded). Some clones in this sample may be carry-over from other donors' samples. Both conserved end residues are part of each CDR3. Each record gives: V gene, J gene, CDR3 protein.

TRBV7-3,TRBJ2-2,CASSLQGARAGELFF
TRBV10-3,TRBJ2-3,CAITPGLTSTDTQYF
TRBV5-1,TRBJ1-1,CASSLVGPMNTEAFF
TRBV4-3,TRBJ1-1,CASSQDVGQAEAFF
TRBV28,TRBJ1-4,CASSMTGEDEKLFF
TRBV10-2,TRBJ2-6,CASSRGGTGGSGANVLTF
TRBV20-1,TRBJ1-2,CSASRGNGYTF
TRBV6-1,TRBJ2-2,CASSYGEAGELFF
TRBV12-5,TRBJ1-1,CASGLTLSEGRDYYRNTEAFF
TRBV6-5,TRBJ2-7,CASSYSRQGTYEQYF
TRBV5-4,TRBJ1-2,CASSLETDYYGYTF
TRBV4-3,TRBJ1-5,CASSQVMGGNQPQHF
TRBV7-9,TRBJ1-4,CASSLEGPEKLFF
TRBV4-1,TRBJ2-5,CASSQVRTGLQETQYF
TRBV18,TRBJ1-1,CASSLSRDRNTEAFF
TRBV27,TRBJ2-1,CASNPTGAQSNEQFF
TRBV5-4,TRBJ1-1,CASSYSRGANTEAFF
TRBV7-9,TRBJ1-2,CANSSSGQNYGYTF
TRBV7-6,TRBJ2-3,CASSLDVQRGTDTQYF
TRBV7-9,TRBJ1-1,CASSHRDRGFFTEAFF
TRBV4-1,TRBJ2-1,CASSQYQGRIEDEQFF
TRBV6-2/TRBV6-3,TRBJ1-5,CASSYWGQGIQPQHF
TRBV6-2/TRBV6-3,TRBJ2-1,CASSYGGAAEQFF
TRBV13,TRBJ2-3,CASSLDPGQGTDTQYF
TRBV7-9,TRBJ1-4,CASSSRDRESEKLFF
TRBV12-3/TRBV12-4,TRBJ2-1,CASSFQGVEAYNEQFF
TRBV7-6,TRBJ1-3,CASSFAFRGTSGNTIYF
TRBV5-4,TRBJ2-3,CASSWGLTTDTQYF
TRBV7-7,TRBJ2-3,CASSFGRSSTDTQYF
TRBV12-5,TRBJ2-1,CASGLTGYNEQFF
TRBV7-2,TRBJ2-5,CASSSGTGGLETQYF
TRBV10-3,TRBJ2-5,CAISESLRFQETQYF
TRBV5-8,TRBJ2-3,CASSTGTGSGTDTQYF
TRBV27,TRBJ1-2,CASRPTGWDGYTF
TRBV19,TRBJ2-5,CASSMAGGQETQYF
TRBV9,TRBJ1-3,CASSATGVSVSGNTIYF
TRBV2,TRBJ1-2,CANPTGDNYGYTF
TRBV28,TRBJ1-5,CASRRSVGNPSNQPQHF
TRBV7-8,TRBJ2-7,CASSQPGTSHEQYF
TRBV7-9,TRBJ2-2,CASSLRQGAGTGELFF
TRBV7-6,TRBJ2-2,CASSMGQGASTGELFF
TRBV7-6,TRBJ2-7,CASSLYQGYEQYF
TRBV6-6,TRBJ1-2,CASSLQGAGDYGYTF
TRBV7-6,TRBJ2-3,CASSLSGEGDTQYF
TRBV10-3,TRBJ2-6,CAISERVSGANVLTF
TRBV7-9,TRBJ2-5,CASSPAEVGLQGARGAQYF
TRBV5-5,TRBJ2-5,CASSNEGPETQYF
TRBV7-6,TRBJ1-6,CASSPSQTRISPLHF
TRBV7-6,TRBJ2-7,CASSLVTGTGGSYEQYF
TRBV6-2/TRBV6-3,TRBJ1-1,CASSPDWIEPHTEAFF
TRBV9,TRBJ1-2,CASSEAADYGYTF
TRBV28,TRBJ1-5,CASRGRTHSNQPQHF
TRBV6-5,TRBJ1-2,CASSYRPAGDGYTF
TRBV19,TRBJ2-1,CASKEQGGYYEQFF